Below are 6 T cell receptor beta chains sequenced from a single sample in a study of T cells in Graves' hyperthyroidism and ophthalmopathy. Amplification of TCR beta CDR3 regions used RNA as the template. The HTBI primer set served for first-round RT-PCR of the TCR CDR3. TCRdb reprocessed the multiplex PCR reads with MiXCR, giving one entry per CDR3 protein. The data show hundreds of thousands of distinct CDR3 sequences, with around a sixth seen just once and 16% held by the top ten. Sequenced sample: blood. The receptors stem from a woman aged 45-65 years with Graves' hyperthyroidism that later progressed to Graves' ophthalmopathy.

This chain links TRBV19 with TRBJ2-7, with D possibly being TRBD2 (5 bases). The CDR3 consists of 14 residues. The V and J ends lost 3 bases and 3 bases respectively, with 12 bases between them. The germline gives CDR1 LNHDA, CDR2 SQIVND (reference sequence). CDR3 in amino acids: CASSIEGRIYEQYF. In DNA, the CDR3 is TGTGCCAGTAGTATTGAGGGCCGGATCTACGAGCAGTACTTC. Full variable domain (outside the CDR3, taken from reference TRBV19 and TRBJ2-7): DGGITQSPKYLFRKEGQNVTLSCEQNLNHDAMYWYRQDPGQGLRLIYYSQIVNDFQKGDIAEGYSVSREKKESFPLTVTSAQKNPTAFYLCASSIEGRIYEQYFGPGTRLTVT.

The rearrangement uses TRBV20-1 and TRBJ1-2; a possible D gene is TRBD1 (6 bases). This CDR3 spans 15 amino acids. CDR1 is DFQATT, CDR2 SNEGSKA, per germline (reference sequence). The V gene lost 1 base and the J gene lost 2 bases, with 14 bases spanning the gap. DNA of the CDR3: TGCAGTGCTAGAGCCGGTGGCAGGGGAAACTATGGCTACACCTTC. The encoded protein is CSARAGGRGNYGYTF.

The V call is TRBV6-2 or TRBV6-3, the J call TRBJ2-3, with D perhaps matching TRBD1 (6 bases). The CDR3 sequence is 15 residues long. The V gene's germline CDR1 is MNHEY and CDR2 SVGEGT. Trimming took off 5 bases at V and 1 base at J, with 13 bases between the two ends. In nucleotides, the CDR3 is TGTGCCAGCAGTACAGGGCTGATGGGCACAGATACGCAGTATTTT. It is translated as CASSTGLMGTDTQYF.

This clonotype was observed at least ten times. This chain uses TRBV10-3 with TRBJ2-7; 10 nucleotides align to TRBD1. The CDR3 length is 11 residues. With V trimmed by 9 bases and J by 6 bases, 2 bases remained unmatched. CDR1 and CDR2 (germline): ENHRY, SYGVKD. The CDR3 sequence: CAIGQGVEQYF. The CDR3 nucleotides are TGTGCCATTGGACAGGGGGTCGAGCAGTACTTC.

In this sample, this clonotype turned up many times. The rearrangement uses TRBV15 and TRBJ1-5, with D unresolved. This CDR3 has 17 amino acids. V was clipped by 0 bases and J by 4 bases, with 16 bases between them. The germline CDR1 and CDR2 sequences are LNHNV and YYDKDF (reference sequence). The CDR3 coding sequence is TGTGCCACCAGCAGAGATCTGTCATTGGGGTTGAATCAGCCCCAGCATTTT. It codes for CATSRDLSLGLNQPQHF.

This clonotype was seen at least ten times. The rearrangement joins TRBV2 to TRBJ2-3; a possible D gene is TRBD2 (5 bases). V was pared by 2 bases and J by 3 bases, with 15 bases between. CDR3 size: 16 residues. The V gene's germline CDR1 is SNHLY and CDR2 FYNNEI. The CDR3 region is CASSEFGVIGTDTQYF. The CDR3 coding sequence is TGTGCCAGCAGTGAATTCGGGGTAATCGGTACAGATACGCAGTATTTT.